The 19 T cell receptor beta chains listed next were all sequenced from one sample in a study of blood T cell repertoires in COVID-19. Generated by immunoSEQ multiplex PCR, the TCRdb table keeps only in-frame clones and is missing some. This sample has roughly 250,000 clones, with roughly nine tenths found just once. The sample taken for sequencing was peripheral blood. Receptor source: a woman under 40 with COVID-19, enrolled during active disease.

The chain uses TRBV5-4 and TRBJ2-5, with D perhaps TRBD1 (6 bases). The CDR3 covers 14 residues. Germline V gives CDR1 SGHNT, CDR2 YYREEE (reference sequence). V was trimmed by 2 bases and J by 4 bases, leaving 12 bases between them. The chain's CDR3 is CASSLGQRGETQYF. CDR3 coding DNA: TGTGCCAGCAGCTTAGGACAGAGGGGAGAGACCCAGTACTTC.

The genes are TRBV6-1 and TRBJ1-2, with D uncertain. This CDR3 contains 15 residues. Germline V gene data show CDR1 as MNHNS and CDR2 as SASEGT. The V end lost 2 bases, the J end lost 3 bases, and 13 bases lay between the germline ends. Written as DNA, the CDR3 is TGTGCCAGCAGTGAATCGGGTCAGCCTCACTATGGCTACACCTTC. Amino acid sequence: CASSESGQPHYGYTF.

The chain is built from TRBV15 and TRBJ2-1, with D tentatively TRBD1 (5 bases). The CDR3 is made up of 13 amino acids. Germline lookup yields CDR1 LNHNV and CDR2 YYDKDF (reference sequence). Trimming stripped 3 bases from V and 2 bases from J, with 5 bases between. The CDR3 loop reads CATSRDTYNEQFF. The CDR3 DNA is TGTGCCACCAGCAGGGACACCTACAATGAGCAGTTCTTC.

V and J are TRBV19 and TRBJ2-2; 9 bases match TRBD1. Per germline, CDR1 LNHDA and CDR2 SQIVND (reference sequence). With V trimmed by 5 bases and J by 7 bases, 14 bases remained unmatched. The CDR3 contains 17 residues. CDR3 coding DNA: TGTGCCAGTAGTCTCCGGGGACAGGGTGTTCCGAACGGGGAGCTGTTTTTT. Amino acids: CASSLRGQGVPNGELFF.

This sequence joins TRBV19 and TRBJ1-1, with TRBD1 matching over 7 bases. V shed 4 bases and J 5 bases; nucleotides not matched to a gene: 1. The CDR3 is made up of 12 amino acids. Germline CDR1 and CDR2: LNHDA and SQIVND (reference sequence). CDR3 coding DNA: TGTGCCAGTAGTACACAGGGGACTGAAGCTTTCTTT. It encodes CASSTQGTEAFF.

The J gene is TRBJ1-1, the V gene TRBV12-5; the match to TRBD1 covers 7 bases. This CDR3 comprises 14 residues. J lost 3 bases, V lost 7 bases, and 8 bases had no gene match. The germline V gene encodes CDR1 LGHNT and CDR2 FRNRAP. The CDR3, as DNA: TGTGCTAGTGCCCGCCATACAGGGGACACTGAAGCTTTCTTT. Amino acids: CASARHTGDTEAFF.

The V call is TRBV11-1, the J call TRBJ1-1; D ambiguous. The CDR3 runs to 15 residues. Germline loops: CDR1 SGHAT, CDR2 FQDESV (reference sequence). Deletions cut 1 base from V and 2 bases from J, with 11 bases between. The CDR3 spells CASSLVEGSNTEAFF. CDR3 coding DNA: TGTGCCAGCAGCTTAGTAGAGGGATCAAACACTGAAGCTTTCTTT.

This chain links TRBV28 with TRBJ1-3; the D gene is possibly TRBD1 (5 bases). Trimming took 6 bases from V and 6 from J, leaving 12 bases between them. Germline CDR1 reads MDHEN; CDR2 reads SYDVKM. The CDR3 is 13 residues long. The CDR3 nucleotides are TGTGCCAGCAGCCGGGGAGGGGTAAACACCATATATTTT. This sequence encodes CASSRGGVNTIYF.

J is TRBJ2-3 and V is TRBV7-2, with TRBD2 matching over 8 bases. Germline V lookup: CDR1 SGHTA, CDR2 FQGNSA. Unmatched junction bases numbered 11, after V lost 5 bases and J lost 1 base. The CDR3 has 17 amino acids. The CDR3: CASSLTLSGARTDTQYF. The CDR3 DNA follows: TGTGCCAGCAGCCTTACCCTTAGCGGGGCCCGCACAGATACGCAGTATTTT.

This rearrangement joins TRBV28 to TRBJ1-3; the D gene is possibly TRBD1 (5 bases). The germline gives CDR1 MDHEN, CDR2 SYDVKM. V lost 2 bases and J lost 2, with 16 bases in between. The CDR3 loop spans 17 amino acids. The CDR3 region is CASSLSGGRVAGNTIYF. CDR3 nucleotides: TGTGCCAGCAGTTTAAGTGGCGGCAGGGTGGCTGGAAACACCATATATTTT.

V gene TRBV6-2 or TRBV6-3 combines with J gene TRBJ2-3; 7 nucleotides match TRBD2. The CDR3 is made up of 13 amino acids. The germline V gene encodes CDR1 MNHEY and CDR2 SVGEGT. The ends lost 5 bases at V and 4 bases at J; junction bases unmatched: 3. In nucleotides, the CDR3 is TGTGCCAGCAGTAGGGCGGGAGCAGATACGCAGTATTTT. Amino acids: CASSRAGADTQYF.

A remark on this clone: An end of the junction differs from the germline gene, which may be a read error. The chain carries TRBV2 and TRBJ2-1; 8 nucleotides align to TRBD2. This CDR3 comprises 11 residues. CDR1 is SNHLY, CDR2 FYNNEI, per germline. CDR3 in DNA: TGTGCCAGCAGAGGAAACGGGGGGGCGCTCTTC. Its translation: CASRGNGGALF.

A few counts support this clone. This chain links TRBV9 with TRBJ2-7; 9 nucleotides match TRBD2. V gave up 4 bases and J gave up 5 bases; unmatched junction bases: 7. Germline-derived CDR1 and CDR2 are SGDLS and YYNGEE. The CDR3 is made up of 14 amino acids. The CDR3 nucleotides are TGTGCCAGCAGCCCAACGACTAGCGGTAACGAGCAGTACTTC. Amino acids: CASSPTTSGNEQYF.

The V gene is TRBV4-1, the J gene TRBJ2-1, with 7 positions matching TRBD2. CDR1 is MGHRA and CDR2 is YSYEKL in the germline V gene. The CDR3 covers 17 residues. J was trimmed by 6 bases and V by 4 bases; bases with no gene match: 15. CDR3 DNA sequence: TGCGCCAGCAGCCCAAAGTGGGGGGGGTTTGACGCCAATGAGCAGTTCTTC. This gives the protein CASSPKWGGFDANEQFF.

The chain employs TRBV5-8 and TRBJ1-5; possibly TRBD1 for D (5 bases). V was clipped by 3 bases and J by 1 base, with 8 bases between them. CDR3 length equals 14 residues. The germline CDR1 and CDR2 sequences are SGHTS and YDEGEE. This CDR3 is CASSYGGSNQPQHF. CDR3 DNA: TGTGCCAGCAGCTACGGGGGGAGCAATCAGCCCCAGCATTTT.

This clone was found a few times. The rearrangement uses TRBV6-1 and TRBJ2-7; 7 nucleotides match TRBD1. V dropped 4 bases and J dropped 5; count of bases not matched to a gene: 8. This CDR3 is built from 14 residues. CDR1 and CDR2 from the germline V gene are MNHNS and SASEGT. The CDR3 region is CASSGRTGENEQYF. The CDR3 DNA sequence: TGTGCCAGCAGTGGGAGGACAGGTGAGAACGAGCAGTACTTC.

This chain connects TRBV6-2 or TRBV6-3 to TRBJ1-5; 7 nucleotides match TRBD1. This CDR3 has 15 amino acids. Germline trimming cut 6 bases from V and 0 bases from J; bases unmatched to any gene: 5. Per the germline V gene, CDR1 is MNHEY and CDR2 is SVGEGT. This CDR3 is CASSARGYSNQPQHF. DNA of the CDR3: TGTGCCAGCAGCGCCAGGGGGTATAGCAATCAGCCCCAGCATTTT.

The sample holds many counts of this clone. The chain employs TRBV2 and TRBJ2-5; D remains unclear. With 7 bases removed from V and 5 bases from J, the gap between germline ends came to 14 bases. CDR1 is SNHLY, CDR2 FYNNEI, per germline. The CDR3 covers 13 residues. CDR3 nucleotide sequence: TGTGCCAGCAATAGAAGTCCCTTTGAGACCCAGTACTTC. Its translation is CASNRSPFETQYF.

The V and J genes are TRBV13 and TRBJ2-4, with a tentative D call TRBD1 (5 bases). Looked up from germline, CDR1 is PRHDT and CDR2 is FYEKMQ (reference sequence). The CDR3 is made up of 12 amino acids. Trimming removed 3 bases at V and 8 bases at J, with 8 bases between. For the CDR3, the DNA is TGTGCCAGCAGCTTCGGCAGGGACATTCAGTACTTC. Its protein product is CASSFGRDIQYF.